Presented here are 18 T cell receptor beta chains from one specimen sequenced in a study of early T cells in non-severe SARS-CoV-2 infection. TCRdb reanalysed the 5' RACE reads using MiXCR and keeps one entry per CDR3 protein. The sample records 80,000 to 95,000 distinct CDR3 sequences, around 17% being singletons. The sequenced sample was whole blood, obtained at baseline. All receptors derive from an adult who was a healthcare worker with PCR-confirmed SARS-CoV-2 infection or an uninfected control (not recorded which).

The chain links TRBV19 to TRBJ2-2, with D perhaps assigned TRBD1 or TRBD2 (5 bases each). Germline loops: CDR1 LNHDA, CDR2 SQIVND (reference sequence). This CDR3 is 14 amino acids long. Trimming took off 4 bases at V and 9 bases at J, with 15 bases between the two ends. This CDR3 reads CASSSRDGVWELFF. The CDR3 DNA is TGTGCCAGTAGTAGCCGGGACGGCGTTTGGGAGCTGTTTTTT.

This clonotype occurred a few times. The V gene is TRBV24-1, the J gene TRBJ2-1; 7 bases are shared with TRBD1. The CDR3 contains 16 residues. After removal of 7 bases from V and 0 bases from J, the junction contained 8 bases not matched to a gene. CDR1 KGHDR and CDR2 SFDVKD come from the germline V gene. DNA of the CDR3: TGTGCCACCAGAGGGACAGAAAAAGGCTCCTACAATGAGCAGTTCTTC. Its protein product is CATRGTEKGSYNEQFF.

There are a few counts of this clonotype. V is TRBV20-1 and J is TRBJ2-7; no firm D call. CDR3 size: 13 residues. The ends were cut back, 7 bases at V and 2 bases at J, with 15 bases in the middle. Germline CDR1 and CDR2: DFQATT and SNEGSKA (reference sequence). The CDR3 DNA is TGCAGTGTGGTTTCGCTCGTAACCTACGAGCAGTACTTC. Translating it yields CSVVSLVTYEQYF.

This clonotype was seen a handful of times. This rearrangement joins TRBV28 to TRBJ2-1, with TRBD2 identical over 13 bases. Trimming removed 5 bases from V and 7 bases from J; junction bases left unmatched: 5. CDR1 is MDHEN, CDR2 SYDVKM, per germline. The CDR3 totals 15 residues. The CDR3 loop is CASSRLAGGSNEQFF. In DNA form, the CDR3 reads TGTGCCAGCAGTCGACTAGCGGGAGGATCAAATGAGCAGTTCTTC.

This chain links TRBV19 with TRBJ2-7; the D gene is possibly TRBD2 (5 bases). Germline-derived CDR1 and CDR2 are LNHDA and SQIVND (reference sequence). Trimming shortened V by 6 bases and J by 5 bases, and 23 bases separated the two germline ends. There are 16 residues in the CDR3. The CDR3 region is CASSTKIRTQRNEQYF. The CDR3 nucleotides read TGTGCCAGTAGCACTAAAATCCGGACTCAAAGAAACGAGCAGTACTTC.

This clonotype came up a few times. This chain links TRBV28 with TRBJ2-5; a possible D gene is TRBD1 (5 bases). CDR1 and CDR2 from the germline V gene are MDHEN and SYDVKM. Between the trimmed V and J ends, which lost 6 bases and 2 bases, there was a span of 13 bases. The CDR3 has 14 amino acids. CDR3 region: CASSRRTLQETQYF. The CDR3 coding sequence is TGTGCCAGCAGCCGACGGACACTACAAGAGACCCAGTACTTC.

This clonotype was seen ten or more times. The gene calls are TRBV20-1 and TRBJ2-1, with 12 bases identical to TRBD2. Germline CDR1 and CDR2: DFQATT and SNEGSKA (reference sequence). J was trimmed by 9 bases and V by 2 bases; bases with no gene match: 5. This CDR3 has 14 amino acids. CDR3 amino acids: CSARLTSGSGEQFF. CDR3 sequence (DNA): TGCAGTGCTAGACTGACTAGCGGGAGCGGTGAGCAGTTCTTC.

The sample holds a few counts of this clonotype. The gene calls are TRBV6-2 or TRBV6-3 and TRBJ2-2; 10 positions agree with TRBD1. This CDR3 spans 15 amino acids. V lost 10 bases and J lost 5; bases outside the gene matches: 10. CDR1 is MNHEY and CDR2 is SVGEGT in the germline V gene. This chain's CDR3 is CAIRRQGADTGELFF. The DNA of the CDR3 is TGTGCCATCCGAAGACAGGGGGCCGATACCGGGGAGCTGTTTTTT.

The V call is TRBV6-5, the J call TRBJ2-7; 7 bases align to TRBD1. J was trimmed by 6 bases and V by 5 bases; bases with no gene match: 7. The length of the CDR3 is 13 residues. Germline CDR1 MNHEY, CDR2 SVGAGI. CDR3 DNA sequence: TGTGCCAGCAGTCGACAGGGTGCTTTCGAGCAGTACTTC. Amino acid sequence: CASSRQGAFEQYF.

This clonotype turned up a few times. The CDR3 DNA sequence: TGTGCCAGCAGCTTAGCCTCTACAGGTCAAAGACTGTTTTTT. Translating gives CASSLASTGQRLFF. The gene calls are TRBV7-9 and TRBJ1-4; perhaps TRBD1 as D (5 bases). The CDR3 is 14 residues long. Germline assignment: CDR1 SEHNR and CDR2 FQNEAQ (reference sequence). Deletions cut 0 bases from V and 13 bases from J, with 15 bases between.

V is TRBV28 and J is TRBJ2-7, with TRBD1 as a possible D gene (5 bases). There are 14 residues in the CDR3. V was trimmed by 6 bases and J by 6 bases, leaving 18 bases between them. Germline CDR1 MDHEN, CDR2 SYDVKM. CDR3 nucleotides: TGTGCCAGCAGCCTCGGACACGGCCCCACCGAGCAGTACTTC. This translates into CASSLGHGPTEQYF.

Concerning this clonotype: At one end the junction does not follow the germline gene, possibly because of a read error. The rearrangement links TRBV6-1 to TRBJ2-7; D perhaps matches TRBD1 (6 bases). The CDR3 loop spans 14 amino acids. Germline assignment: CDR1 MNHNS and CDR2 SASEGT. The CDR3 loop reads CATSQRTETYAQYF. The CDR3 DNA follows: TGTGCCACTAGCCAGAGGACAGAGACTTACGCGCAGTACTTC.

The chain has TRBV7-6 and TRBJ2-4; possible D gene TRBD2, 5 bases. The V end was cut by 5 bases, the J end by 12 bases, with 17 bases between. This CDR3 has 13 residues. CDR1 is SGHVS and CDR2 is FNYEAQ in the germline V gene. The CDR3: CASSRNQRQDQYF. The CDR3 nucleotides read TGTGCCAGCAGCCGTAACCAGCGGCAAGATCAGTACTTC.

J is TRBJ1-1 and V is TRBV3-1; D remains unclear. Trimming pared 4 bases from V and 4 bases from J, leaving 10 bases between. CDR3 length equals 13 residues. The germline V gene encodes CDR1 LGHDT and CDR2 YNNKEL (reference sequence). The CDR3 coding sequence is TGTGCCAGCAGCCCGGCCTCGAGCACTGAAGCTTTCTTT. Translated: CASSPASSTEAFF.

This clonotype was detected only a few times. The chain has TRBV15 and TRBJ2-3; 9 positions agree with TRBD2. Germline-derived CDR1 and CDR2 are LNHNV and YYDKDF (reference sequence). The CDR3 has 15 amino acids. Trimming at V came to 4 bases and at J to 5 bases, leaving 7 bases not matched to a gene. As DNA, the CDR3 is TGTGCCACCAGCAAAATTAGCGGGAGTGGAGATACGCAGTATTTT. It translates to CATSKISGSGDTQYF.

V gene TRBV3-1 combines with J gene TRBJ2-1; D remains unclear. V lost 1 base and J 4 bases, leaving 5 bases between the germline ends. Germline-derived CDR1 and CDR2 are LGHDT and YNNKEL (reference sequence). The CDR3 is 13 amino acids. The CDR3 spells CASSQARYNEQFF. The CDR3 nucleotides read TGTGCCAGCAGCCAAGCCAGGTACAATGAGCAGTTCTTC.

This clonotype was counted a few times. The chain combines TRBV12-3 or TRBV12-4 with TRBJ1-1; 7 bases agree with TRBD1. V lost 5 bases and J lost 0; bases outside the gene matches: 6. CDR3 size: 15 residues. The CDR3, as DNA: TGTGCCAGCAGTAACCGGGACAGCTTGAACACTGAAGCTTTCTTT. Amino acid sequence: CASSNRDSLNTEAFF.

The table lists this clonotype with a few counts. The chain is built from TRBV20-1 and TRBJ1-1; D is possibly TRBD1 (6 bases). In germline, CDR1 is DFQATT, CDR2 SNEGSKA (reference sequence). The CDR3 runs to 16 residues. Between the trimmed V and J ends, which lost 1 base and 4 bases, there was a span of 19 bases. CDR3 residues: CSARGINRDQGTEAFF. CDR3 bases: TGCAGTGCTAGAGGAATTAACAGGGATCAGGGCACTGAAGCTTTCTTT.